These T cell receptor beta chains were read from a single sample in a study of blood T cell repertoires in COVID-19. This table comes from immunoSEQ multiplex PCR, and its TCRdb copy is limited to in-frame clones, with some not included. This table holds 45,000 to 65,000 clones, around 90% found once. The sequencing input was peripheral blood. The receptor set was obtained from a human donor in a cohort sampled during active COVID-19. CDR3s include the opening cysteine and the closing phenylalanine or tryptophan. Each record gives: D gene, clone size, V gene, J gene, CDR3 protein, CDR3 DNA. The D gene is left open where the match is weak. The size field is filled for only some rows; it gives once, few, many or a size class.

d_call: TRBD1
clone_size: once
v_call: TRBV5-6
j_call: TRBJ1-1
cdr3_aa: CASSLDRGRGEAFF
cdr3_nt: TGTGCCAGCAGCTTGGACAGGGGGCGGGGAGAAGCTTTCTTT

d_call: .
clone_size: .
v_call: TRBV10-3
j_call: TRBJ2-5
cdr3_aa: CAISALDSPWKTQYF
cdr3_nt: TGTGCCATCAGTGCGCTGGACAGCCCTTGGAAGACCCAGTACTTC

d_call: .
clone_size: .
v_call: TRBV7-9
j_call: TRBJ1-6
cdr3_aa: CASSPPNSPLHF
cdr3_nt: TGTGCCAGCAGCCCTCCGAATTCACCCCTCCACTTT

d_call: .
clone_size: .
v_call: TRBV7-9
j_call: TRBJ1-2
cdr3_aa: CASSFSMAGAEGYTF
cdr3_nt: TGTGCCAGCAGCTTCAGTATGGCGGGGGCGGAGGGCTACACCTTC

d_call: TRBD1
clone_size: .
v_call: TRBV5-8
j_call: TRBJ2-1
cdr3_aa: CASSLGQGYNEQFF
cdr3_nt: TGTGCCAGCAGCTTGGGACAGGGCTACAATGAGCAGTTCTTC

d_call: .
clone_size: .
v_call: TRBV11-2
j_call: TRBJ2-3
cdr3_aa: CASSLVPSSTDTQYF
cdr3_nt: TGTGCCAGCAGCTTAGTCCCGTCTAGCACAGATACGCAGTATTTT

d_call: TRBD2
clone_size: .
v_call: TRBV30
j_call: TRBJ2-5
cdr3_aa: CAWRPGLAGLETQYF
cdr3_nt: TGTGCCTGGAGACCGGGACTAGCGGGGCTGGAGACCCAGTACTTC

d_call: .
clone_size: .
v_call: TRBV3-1/TRBV3-2
j_call: TRBJ2-5
cdr3_aa: CASSRAPGEETQYF
cdr3_nt: TGTGCCAGCAGCCGAGCCCCAGGGGAGGAGACCCAGTACTTC

d_call: .
clone_size: .
v_call: TRBV3-1/TRBV3-2
j_call: TRBJ2-3
cdr3_aa: CASSPSRRDTQYF
cdr3_nt: TGTGCCAGCAGCCCCAGCCGGCGGGATACGCAGTATTTT

d_call: .
clone_size: once
v_call: TRBV21-1
j_call: TRBJ2-1
cdr3_aa: CASSNRDSENEQFF
cdr3_nt: TGTGCCAGCTCTAACCGGGACAGCGAAAATGAGCAGTTCTTC

d_call: .
clone_size: .
v_call: TRBV18
j_call: TRBJ2-1
cdr3_aa: CASSPSMQGYYNEQFF
cdr3_nt: TGTGCCAGCTCACCAAGTATGCAGGGTTACTACAATGAGCAGTTCTTC

d_call: .
clone_size: .
v_call: TRBV6-5
j_call: TRBJ2-5
cdr3_aa: CASSYSRAKETQYF
cdr3_nt: TGTGCCAGCAGTTATTCCAGGGCTAAAGAGACCCAGTACTTC

d_call: TRBD1
clone_size: .
v_call: TRBV15
j_call: TRBJ2-3
cdr3_aa: CATSIKTGGTDTQYF
cdr3_nt: TGTGCCACCAGCATTAAGACAGGGGGCACAGATACGCAGTATTTT

d_call: TRBD1
clone_size: .
v_call: TRBV30
j_call: TRBJ2-1
cdr3_aa: CAWSHRQGAYNEQFF
cdr3_nt: TGTGCCTGGAGTCATCGACAGGGGGCCTACAATGAGCAGTTCTTC

d_call: .
clone_size: .
v_call: TRBV6-5
j_call: TRBJ1-1
cdr3_aa: CAGPFIRLGRTEAFF
cdr3_nt: TGTGCCGGCCCTTTTATCAGGTTGGGGAGGACTGAAGCTTTCTTT

d_call: .
clone_size: .
v_call: TRBV7-2
j_call: TRBJ1-3
cdr3_aa: CASSLEGSLKNTIYF
cdr3_nt: TGTGCCAGCAGCTTGGAGGGGTCCCTAAAGAACACCATATATTTT

d_call: .
clone_size: .
v_call: TRBV30
j_call: TRBJ1-5
cdr3_aa: CAWSLGRRDQPQHF
cdr3_nt: TGTGCCTGGAGTTTAGGGCGGAGGGATCAGCCCCAGCATTTT

d_call: TRBD2
clone_size: .
v_call: TRBV18
j_call: TRBJ2-1
cdr3_aa: CASSPRLADNEQFF
cdr3_nt: TGTGCCAGCTCGCCTCGACTAGCAGACAATGAGCAGTTCTTC

d_call: TRBD1
clone_size: .
v_call: TRBV24-1
j_call: TRBJ1-2
cdr3_aa: CATSSGTGYYGYTF
cdr3_nt: TGTGCCACCAGTAGCGGGACAGGGTACTATGGCTACACCTTC

d_call: TRBD1
clone_size: .
v_call: TRBV6-5
j_call: TRBJ1-4
cdr3_aa: CASRPGQGQPKLFF
cdr3_nt: TGTGCCAGCAGGCCGGGACAGGGACAACCGAAACTGTTTTTT

d_call: TRBD2
clone_size: .
v_call: TRBV5-1
j_call: TRBJ2-3
cdr3_aa: CASSLDGGGAQDTQYF
cdr3_nt: TGCGCCAGCAGCTTGGACGGCGGGGGGGCCCAAGATACGCAGTATTTT

d_call: .
clone_size: few
v_call: TRBV9
j_call: TRBJ1-5
cdr3_aa: CASSIGAVNQPQHF
cdr3_nt: TGTGCCAGCAGCATTGGGGCAGTCAATCAGCCCCAGCATTTT

d_call: TRBD1
clone_size: .
v_call: TRBV9
j_call: TRBJ1-4
cdr3_aa: CASSVSDRANEKLFF
cdr3_nt: TGTGCCAGCAGCGTTAGTGACAGGGCAAATGAAAAACTGTTTTTT

d_call: .
clone_size: .
v_call: TRBV15
j_call: TRBJ2-5
cdr3_aa: CATSRDRGYQETQYF
cdr3_nt: TGTGCCACCAGCAGAGATCGGGGGTATCAAGAGACCCAGTACTTC

d_call: .
clone_size: .
v_call: TRBV12-3/TRBV12-4
j_call: TRBJ2-3
cdr3_aa: CASSLYSPDTQYF
cdr3_nt: TGTGCCAGCAGTTTGTACAGCCCAGATACGCAGTATTTT

d_call: TRBD1
clone_size: .
v_call: TRBV4-1
j_call: TRBJ1-2
cdr3_aa: CASSQEGVQGGVGYTF
cdr3_nt: TGCGCCAGCAGCCAAGAAGGGGTACAGGGGGGTGTTGGCTACACCTTC

d_call: .
clone_size: .
v_call: TRBV5-4
j_call: TRBJ2-1
cdr3_aa: CASSSPGANEQFF
cdr3_nt: TGTGCCAGCAGCTCCCCAGGGGCTAATGAGCAGTTCTTC

d_call: .
clone_size: .
v_call: TRBV7-9
j_call: TRBJ2-1
cdr3_aa: CASSAQRGVASGLYNEQFF
cdr3_nt: TGTGCCAGCAGCGCACAGAGGGGGGTGGCTAGCGGACTCTACAATGAGCAGTTCTTC

d_call: .
clone_size: once
v_call: TRBV7-9
j_call: TRBJ1-2
cdr3_aa: CASSSGHSNYGYTF
cdr3_nt: TGTGCCAGCAGCTCGGGACACTCAAACTATGGCTACACCTTC

d_call: .
clone_size: .
v_call: TRBV6-4
j_call: TRBJ2-3
cdr3_aa: CASSKVMTPIGDTQYF
cdr3_nt: TGTGCCAGCAGTAAGGTTATGACGCCCATCGGGGATACGCAGTATTTT

d_call: TRBD2
clone_size: .
v_call: TRBV7-3
j_call: TRBJ2-5
cdr3_aa: CASSPLGGGAVETQYF
cdr3_nt: TGTGCCAGCAGCCCCCTTGGCGGGGGGGCCGTGGAGACCCAGTACTTC

d_call: .
clone_size: once
v_call: TRBV12-5
j_call: TRBJ2-1
cdr3_aa: CASGLRATYNEQFF
cdr3_nt: TGTGCTAGTGGTTTGCGCGCCACCTACAATGAGCAGTTCTTC

d_call: .
clone_size: once
v_call: TRBV6-5
j_call: TRBJ1-3
cdr3_aa: CASSSSPRTGNTIYF
cdr3_nt: TGTGCCAGCAGTTCTTCTCCGAGGACTGGAAACACCATATATTTT

d_call: TRBD2
clone_size: few
v_call: TRBV5-1
j_call: TRBJ2-2
cdr3_aa: CASSPPSGANTGELFF
cdr3_nt: TGCGCCAGCAGCCCTCCTAGCGGGGCTAACACCGGGGAGCTGTTTTTT

d_call: .
clone_size: .
v_call: TRBV19
j_call: TRBJ2-5
cdr3_aa: CASSIGTTRETQYF
cdr3_nt: TGTGCCAGTAGTATCGGGACAACCCGAGAGACCCAGTACTTC

d_call: TRBD2
clone_size: .
v_call: TRBV2
j_call: TRBJ2-1
cdr3_aa: CASSATSVTNEQFF
cdr3_nt: TGTGCCAGCAGTGCGACTAGCGTAACGAATGAGCAGTTCTTC

d_call: .
clone_size: few
v_call: TRBV30
j_call: TRBJ2-3
cdr3_aa: CAGGGGEMDTQYF
cdr3_nt: TGTGCCGGCGGGGGCGGGGAGATGGATACGCAGTATTTT

d_call: .
clone_size: .
v_call: TRBV7-9
j_call: TRBJ1-2
cdr3_aa: CASSLGVGNGYTF
cdr3_nt: TGTGCCAGCAGCTTGGGAGTGGGGAACGGCTACACCTTC

d_call: .
clone_size: .
v_call: TRBV6-5
j_call: TRBJ2-7
cdr3_aa: CASSTLRSTSYEQYF
cdr3_nt: TGTGCCAGCAGTACCCTGAGGAGTACCTCCTACGAGCAGTACTTC

d_call: .
clone_size: .
v_call: TRBV19
j_call: TRBJ1-2
cdr3_aa: CASRRTGSPNYGYTF
cdr3_nt: TGTGCCAGTAGGAGAACAGGGAGCCCTAACTATGGCTACACCTTC

d_call: TRBD1
clone_size: once
v_call: TRBV11-3
j_call: TRBJ2-2
cdr3_aa: CASSPRDRGTGELFF
cdr3_nt: TGTGCCAGCAGCCCCCGGGACAGGGGGACCGGGGAGCTGTTTTTT

d_call: .
clone_size: .
v_call: TRBV6-4
j_call: TRBJ2-1
cdr3_aa: CASSAWERNEQFF
cdr3_nt: TGTGCCAGCAGTGCTTGGGAGAGGAATGAGCAGTTCTTC